Sequencing of this TCR beta chain was carried out in a study of shared clonotypes between healthy human individuals. Findings and limits, study-wide: Non-shared clonotypes displayed generation probabilities falling below those of clonotypes present in all four donors.

V was cut by 7 bases and J by 6 bases, with 22 bases left in between. CDR1 is LNHDA, CDR2 SQIVND, per germline (reference sequence). The CDR3 consists of 16 residues. Comment on this clone: Its antigen is not identified.

Here immunoSEQ multiplex PCR was the method, and the copy in TCRdb shows in-frame clones only, minus some. The sample carries 1.6 million or so clones, around 98.5% recorded once. Sequencing used naive CD4+ T cells sorted from blood. Regarding subset: CD45RA+ positively selected. V gene TRBV19 combines with J gene TRBJ1-5; D not resolved. This TCR was recovered from a man aged 30 to 39 in good health. Here the CDR3 reads CASTVSGEGTAQPQHF. In nucleotides, the CDR3 is TGTGCCAGTACCGTATCCGGGGAAGGCACGGCTCAGCCCCAGCATTTT.